This T cell receptor (beta chain) was documented in a study of naive and memory T cell subsets. The library had UMIs added by 3' ligation of an oligonucleotide to TCR cDNA. RNA was extracted from under 3 ml of whole blood of healthy adults. This clonotype has a handful of counts. The antigen remains undetermined. Study observations and caveats: This RNA-based method may be sensitive to activation-related transcript changes.

Amplification of ligated cDNA took four PCR rounds with SP2 and nested alpha and beta constant primers. MiXCR was run by TCRdb on the 5' RACE reads, yielding one entry per CDR3 protein. The table lists tens of thousands of distinct CDR3 sequences, approximately 8% of them singletons, with over 15% in the top ten. The clonotype comes from a female donor in good health.

The CDR3 bases are TGCAGCGTTGAATCGGCCGCTAGCGGGACGTACCAAGAGACCCAGTACTTC. This codes for CSVESAASGTYQETQYF. The V gene is TRBV29-1, the J gene TRBJ2-5; 9 bases map to TRBD2. This CDR3 has 17 amino acids. Germline CDR1 is SQVTM and CDR2 is ANQGSEA. V shed 2 bases and J 0 bases; nucleotides not matched to a gene: 10.